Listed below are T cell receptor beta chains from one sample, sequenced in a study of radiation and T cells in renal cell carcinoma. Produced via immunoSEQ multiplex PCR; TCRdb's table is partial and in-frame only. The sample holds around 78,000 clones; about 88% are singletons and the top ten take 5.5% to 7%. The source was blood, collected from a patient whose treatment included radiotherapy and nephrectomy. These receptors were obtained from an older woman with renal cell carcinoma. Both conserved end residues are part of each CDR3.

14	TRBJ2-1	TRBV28	CASRNPGSYNEQFF
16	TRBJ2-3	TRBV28	CASSLSVAGGTDTQYF
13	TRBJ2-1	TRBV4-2	CASSQIGGNEQFF
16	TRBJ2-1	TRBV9	CASSVGVGGPYNEQFF
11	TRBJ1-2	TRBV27	CASGVNYGYTF
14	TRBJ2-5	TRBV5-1	CASRGLAGAETQYF
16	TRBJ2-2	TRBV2	CASSEPRDEDTGELFF
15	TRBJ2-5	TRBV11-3	CASSFSGGHQETQYF
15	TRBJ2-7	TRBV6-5	CASRTGGGKIYEQYF
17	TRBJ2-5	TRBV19	CASSFGPGLAGQETQYF
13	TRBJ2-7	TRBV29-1	CSVGTSGGPEQYF
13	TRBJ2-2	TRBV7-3	CASSLKLPGELFF
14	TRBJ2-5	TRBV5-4	CASSLGQGQETQYF
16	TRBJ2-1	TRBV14	CASSQAGLAGVNEQFF
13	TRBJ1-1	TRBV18	CASSPKGDTEAFF
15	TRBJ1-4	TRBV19	CASSPLTATNEKLFF
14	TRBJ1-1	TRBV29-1	CSVEGGQGNTEAFF
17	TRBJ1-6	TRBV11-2	CASSLSSESSYNSPLHF